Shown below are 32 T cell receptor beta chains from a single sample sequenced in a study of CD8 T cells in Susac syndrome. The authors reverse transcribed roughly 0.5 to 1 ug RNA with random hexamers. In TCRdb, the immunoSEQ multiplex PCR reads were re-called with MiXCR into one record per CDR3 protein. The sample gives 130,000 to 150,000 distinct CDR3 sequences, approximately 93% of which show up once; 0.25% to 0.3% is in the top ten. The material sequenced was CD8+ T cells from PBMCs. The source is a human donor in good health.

The CDR3 DNA sequence: TGCAGCGCCAGGACGAACACTGAAGCTTTCTTT. Its protein is CSARTNTEAFF. The rearrangement uses TRBV29-1 and TRBJ1-1, with D uncertain. The V gene's germline CDR1 is SQVTM and CDR2 ANQGSEA. The CDR3 sequence is 11 residues long. The V gene lost 7 bases and the J gene lost 1 base, with 7 bases spanning the gap.

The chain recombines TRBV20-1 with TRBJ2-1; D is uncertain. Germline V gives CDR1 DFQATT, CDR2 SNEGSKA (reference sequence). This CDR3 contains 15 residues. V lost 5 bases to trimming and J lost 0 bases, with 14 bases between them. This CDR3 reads CSARTYSSSYNEQFF. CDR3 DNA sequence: TGCAGTGCTCGGACCTATAGTAGCTCCTACAATGAGCAGTTCTTC.

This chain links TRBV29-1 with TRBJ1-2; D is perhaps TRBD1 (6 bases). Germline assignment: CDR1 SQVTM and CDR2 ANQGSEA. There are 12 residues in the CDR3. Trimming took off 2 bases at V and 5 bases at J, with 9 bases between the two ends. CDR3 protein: CSVETGRYGYTF. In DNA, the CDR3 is TGCAGCGTTGAAACAGGGCGGTATGGCTACACCTTC.

The DNA of the CDR3 is TGTGCCAGCAGTTTAAGCCCGCAGTTTGAAGCTTTCTTT. Encoded protein: CASSLSPQFEAFF. The chain links TRBV27 to TRBJ1-1; D unresolved. The CDR3 sequence is 13 residues long. The germline CDR1 and CDR2 sequences are MNHEY and SMNVEV (reference sequence). V was cut by 2 bases and J by 7 bases, with 11 bases left in between.

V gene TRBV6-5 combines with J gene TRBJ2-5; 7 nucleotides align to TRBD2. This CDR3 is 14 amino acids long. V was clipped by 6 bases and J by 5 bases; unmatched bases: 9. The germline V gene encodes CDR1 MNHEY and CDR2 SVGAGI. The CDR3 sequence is CASRWGGGLETQYF. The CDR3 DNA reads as TGTGCCAGCAGGTGGGGGGGAGGATTGGAGACCCAGTACTTC.

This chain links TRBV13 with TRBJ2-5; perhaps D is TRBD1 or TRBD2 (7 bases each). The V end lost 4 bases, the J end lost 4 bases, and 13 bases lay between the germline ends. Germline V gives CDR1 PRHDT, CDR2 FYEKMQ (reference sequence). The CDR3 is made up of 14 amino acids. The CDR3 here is CASSSGGVLETQYF. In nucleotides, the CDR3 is TGTGCCAGCAGCTCAGGGGGGGTCTTAGAGACCCAGTACTTC. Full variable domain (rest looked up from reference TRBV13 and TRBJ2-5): AAGVIQSPRHLIKEKRETATLKCYPIPRHDTVYWYQQGPGQDPQFLISFYEKMQSDKGSIPDRFSAQQFSDYHSELNMSSLELGDSALYFCASSSGGVLETQYFGPGTRLLVL.

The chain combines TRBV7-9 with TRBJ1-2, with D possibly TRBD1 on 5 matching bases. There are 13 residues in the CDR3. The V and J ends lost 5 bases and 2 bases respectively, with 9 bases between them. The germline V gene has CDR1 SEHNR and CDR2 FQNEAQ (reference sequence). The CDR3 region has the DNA TGTGCCAGCAGCCACGGGGCAAACTATGGCTACACCTTC. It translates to CASSHGANYGYTF.

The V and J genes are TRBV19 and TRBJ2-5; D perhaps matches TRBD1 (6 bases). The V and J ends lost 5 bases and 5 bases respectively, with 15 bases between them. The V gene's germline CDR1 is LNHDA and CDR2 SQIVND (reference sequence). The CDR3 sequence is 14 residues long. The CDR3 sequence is CASSSWDMIETQYF. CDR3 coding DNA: TGTGCCAGTAGTTCTTGGGACATGATCGAGACCCAGTACTTC.

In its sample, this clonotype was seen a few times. The CDR3 DNA reads as TGTGCCAGCAGTTTATCTACCAGCTATGGCTACACCTTC. Translating it yields CASSLSTSYGYTF. V gene TRBV27 combines with J gene TRBJ1-2; D ambiguous. V was shortened by 0 bases and J by 4 bases, with 6 bases between the two germline ends. Germline CDR1 MNHEY, CDR2 SMNVEV (reference sequence). The CDR3 sequence is 13 residues long.

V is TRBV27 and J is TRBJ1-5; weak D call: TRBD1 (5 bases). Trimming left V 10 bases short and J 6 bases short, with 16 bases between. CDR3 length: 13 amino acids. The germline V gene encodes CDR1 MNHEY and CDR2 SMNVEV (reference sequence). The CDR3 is CATAFLGGQPQHF. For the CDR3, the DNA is TGTGCCACCGCCTTCCTGGGGGGTCAGCCCCAGCATTTT.

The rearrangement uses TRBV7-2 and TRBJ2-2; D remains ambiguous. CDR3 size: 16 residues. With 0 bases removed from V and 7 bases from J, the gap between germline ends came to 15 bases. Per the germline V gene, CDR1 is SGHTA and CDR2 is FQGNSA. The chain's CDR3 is CASSLAVAGSDGELFF. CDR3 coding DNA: TGTGCCAGCAGCTTAGCGGTGGCAGGATCGGACGGGGAGCTGTTTTTT.

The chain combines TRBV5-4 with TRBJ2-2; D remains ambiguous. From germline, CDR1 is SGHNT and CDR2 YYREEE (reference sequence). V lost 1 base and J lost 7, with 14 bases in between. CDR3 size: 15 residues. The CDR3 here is CASSLSERPFGELFF. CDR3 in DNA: TGTGCCAGCAGCTTGTCGGAGAGGCCGTTCGGGGAGCTGTTTTTT.

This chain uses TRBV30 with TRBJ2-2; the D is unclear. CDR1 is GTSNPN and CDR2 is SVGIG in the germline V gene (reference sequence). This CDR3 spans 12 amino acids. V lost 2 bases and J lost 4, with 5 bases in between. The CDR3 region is CAWSLSTGELFF. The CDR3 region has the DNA TGTGCCTGGAGTTTGAGCACCGGGGAGCTGTTTTTT.

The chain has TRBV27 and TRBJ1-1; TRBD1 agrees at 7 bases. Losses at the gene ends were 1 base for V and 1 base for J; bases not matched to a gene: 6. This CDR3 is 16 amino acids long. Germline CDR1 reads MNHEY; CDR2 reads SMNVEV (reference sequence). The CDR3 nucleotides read TGTGCCAGCAGTTTATATACAGGGGTTGGGAACACTGAAGCTTTCTTT. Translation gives CASSLYTGVGNTEAFF.

The CDR3 region has the DNA TGCAGCGTTGGCCAGGACTACGAGCAGTACTTC. Its protein is CSVGQDYEQYF. The chain recombines TRBV29-1 with TRBJ2-7; D not certain. The length of the CDR3 is 11 residues. Germline V gene lookup returns CDR1 SQVTM and CDR2 ANQGSEA. V was clipped by 4 bases and J by 3 bases, with 7 bases between them.

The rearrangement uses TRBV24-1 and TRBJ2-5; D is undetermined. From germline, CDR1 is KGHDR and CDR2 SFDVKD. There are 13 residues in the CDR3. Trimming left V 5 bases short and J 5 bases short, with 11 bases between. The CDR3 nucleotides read TGTGCCACCAGTGCAGAAGCGTCCGAGACCCAGTACTTC. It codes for CATSAEASETQYF.

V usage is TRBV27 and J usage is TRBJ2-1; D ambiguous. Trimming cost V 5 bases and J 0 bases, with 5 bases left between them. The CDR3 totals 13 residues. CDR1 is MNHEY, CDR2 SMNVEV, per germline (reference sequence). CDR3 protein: CASSEYSYNEQFF. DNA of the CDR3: TGTGCCAGCAGTGAGTACTCCTACAATGAGCAGTTCTTC.

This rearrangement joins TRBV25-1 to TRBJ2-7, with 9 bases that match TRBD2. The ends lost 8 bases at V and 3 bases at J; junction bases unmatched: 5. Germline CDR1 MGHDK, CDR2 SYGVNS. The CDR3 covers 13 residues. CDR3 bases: TGTGCCAGCTTCCTTAGCGGGAGCTACGAGCAGTACTTC. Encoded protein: CASFLSGSYEQYF.

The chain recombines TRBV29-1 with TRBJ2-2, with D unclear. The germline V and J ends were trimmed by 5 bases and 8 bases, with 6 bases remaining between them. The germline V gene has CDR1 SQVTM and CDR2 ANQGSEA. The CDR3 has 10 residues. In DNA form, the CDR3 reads TGCAGCGTTTTGGAAGGGGAGCTGTTTTTT. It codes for CSVLEGELFF.

The CDR3 sequence: CASSFQGHEQYF. The CDR3 region has the DNA TGTGCCAGCAGTTTCCAAGGGCACGAGCAGTACTTC. The chain couples TRBV27 to TRBJ2-7; D is ambiguous. The CDR3 covers 12 residues. V lost 3 bases to trimming and J lost 5 bases, with 8 bases between them. Germline CDR1 MNHEY, CDR2 SMNVEV (reference sequence).

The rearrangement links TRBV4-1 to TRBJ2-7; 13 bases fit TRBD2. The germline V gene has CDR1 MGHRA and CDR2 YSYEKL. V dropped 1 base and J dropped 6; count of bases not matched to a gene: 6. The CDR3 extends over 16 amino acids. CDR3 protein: CASSQGSGLAGSEQYF. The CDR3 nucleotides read TGCGCCAGCAGCCAAGGCTCGGGACTAGCGGGATCCGAGCAGTACTTC.

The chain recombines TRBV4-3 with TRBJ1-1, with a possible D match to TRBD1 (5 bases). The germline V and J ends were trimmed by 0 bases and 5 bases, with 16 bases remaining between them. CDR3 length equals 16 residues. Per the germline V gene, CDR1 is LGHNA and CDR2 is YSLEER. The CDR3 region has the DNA TGCGCCAGCAGCCAAGATCTCCCAGGGAGTGGGACTGAAGCTTTCTTT. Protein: CASSQDLPGSGTEAFF.

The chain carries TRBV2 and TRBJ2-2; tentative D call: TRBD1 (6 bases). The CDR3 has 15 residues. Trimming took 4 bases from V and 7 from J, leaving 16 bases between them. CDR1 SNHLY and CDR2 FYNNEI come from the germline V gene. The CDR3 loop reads CASSVHTGYGGELFF. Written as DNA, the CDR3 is TGTGCCAGCAGTGTCCACACAGGGTATGGCGGGGAGCTGTTTTTT.

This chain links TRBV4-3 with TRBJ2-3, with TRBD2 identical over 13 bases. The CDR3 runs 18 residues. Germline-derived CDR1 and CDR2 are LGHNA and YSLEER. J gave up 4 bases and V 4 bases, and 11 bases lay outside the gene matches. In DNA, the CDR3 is TGCGCCAGCAGCCGGAAACTAGCGGGAGGGCCGGGCGCAGATACGCAGTATTTT. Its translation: CASSRKLAGGPGADTQYF.

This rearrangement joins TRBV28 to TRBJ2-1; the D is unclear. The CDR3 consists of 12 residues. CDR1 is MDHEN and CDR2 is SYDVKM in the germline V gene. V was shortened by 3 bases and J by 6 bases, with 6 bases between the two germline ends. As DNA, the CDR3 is TGTGCCAGCAGTTTTAGAGCCAATGAGCAGTTCTTC. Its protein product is CASSFRANEQFF.

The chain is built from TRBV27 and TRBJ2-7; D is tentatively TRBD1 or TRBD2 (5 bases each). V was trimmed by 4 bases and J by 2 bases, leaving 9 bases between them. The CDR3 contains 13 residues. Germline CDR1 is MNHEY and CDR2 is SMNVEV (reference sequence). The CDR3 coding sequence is TGTGCCAGCAGTTGGGACGGAACCTACGAGCAGTACTTC. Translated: CASSWDGTYEQYF.

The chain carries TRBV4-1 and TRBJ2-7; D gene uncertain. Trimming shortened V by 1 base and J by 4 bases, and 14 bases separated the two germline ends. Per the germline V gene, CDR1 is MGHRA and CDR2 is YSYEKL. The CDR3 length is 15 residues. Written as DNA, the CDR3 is TGCGCCAGCAGCCAAGCCGGCACGGTGTCGTACGAGCAGTACTTC. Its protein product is CASSQAGTVSYEQYF.

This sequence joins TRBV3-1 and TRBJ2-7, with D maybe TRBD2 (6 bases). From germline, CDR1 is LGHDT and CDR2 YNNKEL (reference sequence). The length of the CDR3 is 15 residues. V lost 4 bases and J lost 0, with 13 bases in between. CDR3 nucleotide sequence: TGTGCCAGCAGCCCGGGACTCGGAAGCTCCTACGAGCAGTACTTC. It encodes CASSPGLGSSYEQYF.

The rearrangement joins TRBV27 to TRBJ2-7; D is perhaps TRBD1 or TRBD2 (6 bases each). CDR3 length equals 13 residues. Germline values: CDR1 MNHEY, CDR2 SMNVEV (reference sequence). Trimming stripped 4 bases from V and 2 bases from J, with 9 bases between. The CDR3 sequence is CASSSGAPYEQYF. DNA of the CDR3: TGTGCCAGCAGTTCGGGGGCACCCTACGAGCAGTACTTC.

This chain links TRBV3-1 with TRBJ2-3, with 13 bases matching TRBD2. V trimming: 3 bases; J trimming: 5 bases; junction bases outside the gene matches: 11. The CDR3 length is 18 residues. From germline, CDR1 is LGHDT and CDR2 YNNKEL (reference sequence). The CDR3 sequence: CASSHPEQLAGGLDTQYF. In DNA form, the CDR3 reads TGTGCCAGCAGCCATCCCGAGCAACTAGCGGGAGGGCTAGATACGCAGTATTTT.

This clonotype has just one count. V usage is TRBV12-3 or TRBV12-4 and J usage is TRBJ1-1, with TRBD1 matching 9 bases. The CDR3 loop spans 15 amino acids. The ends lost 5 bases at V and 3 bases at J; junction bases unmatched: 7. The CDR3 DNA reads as TGTGCCAGCAGTACTACAGGGGGCAGGGACACTGAAGCTTTCTTT. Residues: CASSTTGGRDTEAFF.

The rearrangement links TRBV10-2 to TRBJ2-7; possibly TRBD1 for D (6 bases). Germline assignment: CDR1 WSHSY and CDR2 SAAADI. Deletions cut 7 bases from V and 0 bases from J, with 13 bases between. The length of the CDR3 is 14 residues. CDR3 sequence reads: CASILDSYSYEQYF. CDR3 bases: TGCGCCAGCATCCTGGACAGCTACTCCTACGAGCAGTACTTC.